Listed below are T cell receptor beta chains from one sample, sequenced in a study of T cell responses to AZD1222 COVID-19 vaccine. Only in-frame clones appear in the TCRdb table, and some are missing; sequencing was by immunoSEQ multiplex PCR. The table lists 65,000 to 90,000 clones, 88% of them singletons. The sequencing here drew on peripheral blood, taken on day 0 of AZD1222 vaccination. These receptors were collected from an adult in good health. Each CDR3 is given with its conserved first and last residue. D genes are given only for firm matches. Not every row has a clone size; where given, it reads once, few, many or a size class.

D gene	J gene	CDR3 length	clone size	V gene	CDR3 protein	CDR3 DNA
-	TRBJ2-2	13	-	TRBV12-5	CASGFRGTGELFF	TGTGCTAGTGGTTTCCGGGGAACCGGGGAGCTGTTTTTT
-	TRBJ2-2	15	-	TRBV19	CASSISSENTGELFF	TGTGCCAGTAGCATCTCTAGCGAGAACACCGGGGAGCTGTTTTTT
-	TRBJ2-7	16	-	TRBV28	CASSTTRQGPNYEQYF	TGTGCCAGCAGCACCACCCGGCAGGGTCCGAACTACGAGCAGTACTTC
-	TRBJ2-1	14	-	TRBV6-5	CASSYSRADNEQFF	TGTGCCAGCAGTTACTCGAGGGCGGACAATGAGCAGTTCTTC
-	TRBJ2-3	13	-	TRBV27	CASRIQGTDTQYF	TGTGCCAGCAGAATACAGGGCACAGATACGCAGTATTTT
-	TRBJ2-7	13	-	TRBV27	CASSFDLGYEQYF	TGTGCCAGCAGTTTTGATTTGGGGTACGAGCAGTACTTC
-	TRBJ1-1	15	once	TRBV9	CASSVEGTANTEAFF	TGTGCCAGCAGCGTAGAGGGGACGGCGAACACTGAAGCTTTCTTT
-	TRBJ2-7	12	once	TRBV10-1	CASSEGTYEQYF	TGCGCCAGCAGTGAAGGGACCTACGAGCAGTACTTC
TRBD1	TRBJ2-7	13	-	TRBV11-1	CAGRDRGGYEQYF	TGTGCCGGACGAGACAGGGGAGGCTACGAGCAGTACTTC
-	TRBJ2-7	16	-	TRBV7-2	CASSRAGGSGSYEQYF	TGTGCCAGCAGCCGCGCCGGGGGTAGCGGCTCCTACGAGCAGTACTTC
-	TRBJ2-3	14	-	TRBV19	CASSISSGTDTQYF	TGTGCCAGTAGTATATCATCCGGCACAGATACGCAGTATTTT
-	TRBJ2-1	12	once	TRBV9	CASSPGLNEQFF	TGTGCCAGCAGCCCTGGACTAAATGAGCAGTTCTTC
TRBD2	TRBJ2-7	14	-	TRBV27	CASGRRAGVYEQYF	TGTGCCAGCGGTCGGCGGGCGGGGGTTTACGAGCAGTACTTC
-	TRBJ2-3	16	-	TRBV5-1	CASSLQWEAATDTQYF	TGCGCCAGCAGCTTGCAGTGGGAGGCAGCCACAGATACGCAGTATTTT
-	TRBJ1-5	13	-	TRBV19	CASSIQGGQPQHF	TGTGCCAGTAGTATCCAGGGAGGTCAGCCCCAGCATTTT